This note documents a single T cell receptor (beta chain) sequence. The antigen is undetermined. The PCR made use of 60 Vbeta and 13 Jbeta primers. Measured with immunoSEQ multiplex PCR; TCRdb has only the in-frame clones, and not every one. The sample includes approximately 56,000 clones, about 70% seen only once; the top ten take 20% to 25%. These data come from a study of cytomegalovirus exposure and HLA in healthy donors. Regarding the study as a whole: With DRB1 most and HLA-C fewest, TCR association rates differed between HLA loci in a later analysis. Later findings reportedly placed an Asian-associated ancestry cluster below the roughly 700-donor mean for N-insertions.

The CDR3 is 14 amino acids. Germline CDR1 reads SGHNT; CDR2 reads YYREEE (reference sequence). Trimming pared 5 bases from V and 0 bases from J, leaving 12 bases between. This chain uses TRBV5-4 with TRBJ2-7, with D possibly TRBD1 on 5 matching bases. The sample taken for sequencing was PBMCs. The receptor was derived from a woman aged 45-60 years in good health and CMV-seropositive. CDR3 sequence (DNA): TGTGCCAGCAGGGTCGACAGCCTCTCCTACGAGCAGTACTTC. Translating it yields CASRVDSLSYEQYF.